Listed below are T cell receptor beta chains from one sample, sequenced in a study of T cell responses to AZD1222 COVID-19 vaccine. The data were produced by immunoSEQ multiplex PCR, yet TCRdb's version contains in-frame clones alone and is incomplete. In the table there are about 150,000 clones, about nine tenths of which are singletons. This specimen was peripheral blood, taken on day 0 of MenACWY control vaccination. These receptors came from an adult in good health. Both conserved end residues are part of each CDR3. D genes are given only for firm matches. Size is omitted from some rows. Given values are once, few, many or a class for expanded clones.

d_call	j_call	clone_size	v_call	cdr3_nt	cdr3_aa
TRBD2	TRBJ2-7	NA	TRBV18	TGTGCCAGCTCACCAGGTCCGGGACTAGCGGGTCTTTACGAGCAGTACTTC	CASSPGPGLAGLYEQYF
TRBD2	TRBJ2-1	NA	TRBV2	TGTGCCAGCAGCCGGACTAGCGGGGGGGCAATAGATGAGCAGTTCTTC	CASSRTSGGAIDEQFF
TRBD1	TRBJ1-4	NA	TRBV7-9	TGTGCCAGCAGATCGGGACAGGTGGAGGAAAAACTGTTTTTT	CASRSGQVEEKLFF
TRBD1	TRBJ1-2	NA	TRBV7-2	TGTGCCAGCACCCACTCAGGGGGTTTCAACTATGGCTACACCTTC	CASTHSGGFNYGYTF
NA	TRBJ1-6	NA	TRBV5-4	TGTGCCAGCAGCCTCTTTTCAGGACAGAGGGATAATTCACCCCTCCACTTT	CASSLFSGQRDNSPLHF
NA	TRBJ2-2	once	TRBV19	TGTGCCAGTAGCCTAGTAGCAGTGAACACCGGGGAGCTGTTTTTT	CASSLVAVNTGELFF
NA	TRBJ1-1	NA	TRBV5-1	TGCGCCAGCAGCCCAAAAACAGGGTGGACTGAAGCTTTCTTT	CASSPKTGWTEAFF
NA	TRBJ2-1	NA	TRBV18	TGTGCCAGCTCACCAGGCGTAGTTGAGCAGTTCTTC	CASSPGVVEQFF
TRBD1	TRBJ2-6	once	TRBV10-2	TGCGCCAGCACGCGCCAGGGGGTGGAAGGGGCCAACGTCCTGACTTTC	CASTRQGVEGANVLTF
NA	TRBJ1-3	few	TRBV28	TGTGCCAGCAGTTTTGGGCGATCCTCTGGAAACACCATATATTTT	CASSFGRSSGNTIYF
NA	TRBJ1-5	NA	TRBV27	TGTGCCAGCAGGGAGCGCAATCAGCCCCAGCATTTT	CASRERNQPQHF
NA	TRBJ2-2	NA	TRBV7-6	TGTGCCAGCAGCTTTGCTCTGGGCGGGGAGCTGTTTTTT	CASSFALGGELFF
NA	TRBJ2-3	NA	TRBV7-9	TGTGCCAGCAGCTTGGATCTTACGGATACGCAGTATTTT	CASSLDLTDTQYF
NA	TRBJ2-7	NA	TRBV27	TGTGCCAGCAGTTTCTCGACGGGGCCTTACGAGCAGTACTTC	CASSFSTGPYEQYF
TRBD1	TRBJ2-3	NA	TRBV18	TGTGCCAGCTCACTACAACCCAGGGGGAGCACAGATACGCAGTATTTT	CASSLQPRGSTDTQYF
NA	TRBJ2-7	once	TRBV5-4	TGTGCCAGCAGCTTGGGGGCGGTTCCTTTAGCCTACGAGCAGTACTTC	CASSLGAVPLAYEQYF
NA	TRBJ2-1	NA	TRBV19	TGTGCCAGTAGTATAGCAAATACGCCCTACAATGAGCAGTTCTTC	CASSIANTPYNEQFF
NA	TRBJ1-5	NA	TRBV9	TGTGCCAGCAGCGCGCTACCGGGTCATTATAGCAATCAGCCCCAGCATTTT	CASSALPGHYSNQPQHF
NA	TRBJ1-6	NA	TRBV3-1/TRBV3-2	TGTGCCAGCAGCCTATGGGTGGAGGGTCATAATTCACCCCTCCACTTT	CASSLWVEGHNSPLHF
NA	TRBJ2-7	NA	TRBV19	TGTGCCAGTAGTCCAACGGAAGGATACGAGCAGTACTTC	CASSPTEGYEQYF
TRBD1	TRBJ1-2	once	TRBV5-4	TGTGCCAGCAGCCCCGGGGACAGGGGGCACTATGGCTACACCTTC	CASSPGDRGHYGYTF
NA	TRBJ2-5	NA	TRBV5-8	TGTGCCAGCAGCTTGTGGGGGGCGGGCCAACAAGAGACCCAGTACTTC	CASSLWGAGQQETQYF
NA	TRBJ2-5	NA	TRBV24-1	TGTGCCACCAGTGGGGCAGCGCAAGAGACCCAGTACTTC	CATSGAAQETQYF
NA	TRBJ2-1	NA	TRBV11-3	TGTGCCAGCAGCTCACCGGGCCAGGGTTGGAATGAGCAGTTCTTC	CASSSPGQGWNEQFF
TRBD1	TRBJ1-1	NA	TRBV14	TGTGCCAGCAGCCCCGGACAGGGATACACTGAAGCTTTCTTT	CASSPGQGYTEAFF
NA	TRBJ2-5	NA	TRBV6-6	TGTGCCAGCAGTTTACCAAGGGGGGGCGGAGAGACCCAGTACTTC	CASSLPRGGGETQYF
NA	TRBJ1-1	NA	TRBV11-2	TGTGCCAGCAGCTTAAGGTTGGGTGGCAGGGAGGATGTCACTGAAGCTTTCTTT	CASSLRLGGREDVTEAFF
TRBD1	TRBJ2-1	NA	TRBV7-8	TGTGCCAGCAGCGAGGGGGCGGCGACCCTTTACAATGAGCAGTTCTTC	CASSEGAATLYNEQFF
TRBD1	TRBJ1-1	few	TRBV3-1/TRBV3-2	TGTGCCAGCAGCCAGGGGACAGGGATGACTGAAGCTTTCTTT	CASSQGTGMTEAFF
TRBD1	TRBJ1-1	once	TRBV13	TGTGCCAGCTCGACAGGGTTGAACACTGAAGCTTTCTTT	CASSTGLNTEAFF
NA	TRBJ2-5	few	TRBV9	TGTGCCAGCAGCGTAGGAGGAACACGCCAGGAGACCCAGTACTTC	CASSVGGTRQETQYF
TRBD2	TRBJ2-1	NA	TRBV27	TGTGCCAGCAGTTTAGGGCTAGCGGATTACAATGAGCAGTTCTTC	CASSLGLADYNEQFF
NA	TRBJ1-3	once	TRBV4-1	TGCGCCAGCAGCCAAGGAGACAGTCCGGGAGGCACCATATATTTT	CASSQGDSPGGTIYF
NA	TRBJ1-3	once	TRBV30	TGTGCCTGGAACACAGGAGGAACTGGAAACACCATATATTTT	CAWNTGGTGNTIYF
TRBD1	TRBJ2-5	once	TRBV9	TGTGCCAGCAGCCAAGGACAGGGAAGAGAGACCCAGTACTTC	CASSQGQGRETQYF
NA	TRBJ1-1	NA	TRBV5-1	TGCGCCAGCAGCTTTGGGTCAGGAATGAACACTGAAGCTTTCTTT	CASSFGSGMNTEAFF
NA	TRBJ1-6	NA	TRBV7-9	TGTGCCAGCAGCCTGCTATCGTGGGACTCTCTTGGCTATAATTCACCCCTCCACTTT	CASSLLSWDSLGYNSPLHF
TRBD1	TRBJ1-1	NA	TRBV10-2	TGCGCCAGCATCGACAGGGCTAACACTGAAGCTTTCTTT	CASIDRANTEAFF
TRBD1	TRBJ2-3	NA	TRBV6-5	TGTGCCAGCAGCCGGACAGGGATGGGTGATACGCAGTATTTT	CASSRTGMGDTQYF
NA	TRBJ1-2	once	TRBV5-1	TGCGCCAGCAGCTTTAATCCCTTTAACTATGGCTACACCTTC	CASSFNPFNYGYTF
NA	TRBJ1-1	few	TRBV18	TGTGCCAGCTCACCACCGCTAAGAAACTCTGACACTGAAGCTTTCTTT	CASSPPLRNSDTEAFF
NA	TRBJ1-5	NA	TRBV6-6	TGTGCCAGCAGTTACCAGGACTCGGTAGGCAATCAGCCCCAGCATTTT	CASSYQDSVGNQPQHF
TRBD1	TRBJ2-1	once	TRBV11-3	TGTGCCAGCAGTCAGAGGGACAGGGGGCGTACCATAGCGGAGCAGTTCTTC	CASSQRDRGRTIAEQFF
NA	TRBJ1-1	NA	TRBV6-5	TGTGCCAGCAGTTACTCTAGCGGCGGGACGAACACTGAAGCTTTCTTT	CASSYSSGGTNTEAFF
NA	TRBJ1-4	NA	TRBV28	TGTGCCAGCAGCCCGGGACGGTATAATGAAAAACTGTTTTTT	CASSPGRYNEKLFF
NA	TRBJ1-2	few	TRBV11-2	TGTGCCACCGGCCCAAACAGACAGGCCACAAACTATGGCTACACCTTC	CATGPNRQATNYGYTF
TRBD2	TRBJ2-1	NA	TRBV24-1	TGTGCCACCAGTGATACCGGGACTAGCGCCGTAGGACCCTACAATGAGCAGTTCTTC	CATSDTGTSAVGPYNEQFF
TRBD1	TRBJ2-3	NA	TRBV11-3	TGTGCCAGCAGTACAGGGGGGAGCACAGATACGCAGTATTTT	CASSTGGSTDTQYF
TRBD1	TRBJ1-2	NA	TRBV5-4	TGTGCCAGCAGCTTACCAGGGGGAAACTATGGCTACACCTTC	CASSLPGGNYGYTF
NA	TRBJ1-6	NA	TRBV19	TGTGCCAGTAGCCCAGGTGGGGGTTCACCCCTCCACTTT	CASSPGGGSPLHF